The clone carrying this TCR beta chain turned up a few times. The entry originates in a study of blood T cell repertoires in COVID-19. Assay used: immunoSEQ multiplex PCR; TCRdb lists only in-frame clones, some missing. The repertoire holds more than 90,000 clones, with under 85% as singletons. The CDR3 length is 13 residues. Trimming took 6 bases from V and 13 from J, leaving 21 bases between them. The rearrangement joins TRBV12-3 or TRBV12-4 to TRBJ1-2, with D possibly matching TRBD1 (5 bases). This clonotype was sampled from a human donor in a cohort sampled during active COVID-19. Sequencing was performed on peripheral blood. The CDR3 DNA reads TGTGCCAGCAGGAGGACCGGGCCAGAAGACAGCACCTTC. Its translation: CASRRTGPEDSTF.